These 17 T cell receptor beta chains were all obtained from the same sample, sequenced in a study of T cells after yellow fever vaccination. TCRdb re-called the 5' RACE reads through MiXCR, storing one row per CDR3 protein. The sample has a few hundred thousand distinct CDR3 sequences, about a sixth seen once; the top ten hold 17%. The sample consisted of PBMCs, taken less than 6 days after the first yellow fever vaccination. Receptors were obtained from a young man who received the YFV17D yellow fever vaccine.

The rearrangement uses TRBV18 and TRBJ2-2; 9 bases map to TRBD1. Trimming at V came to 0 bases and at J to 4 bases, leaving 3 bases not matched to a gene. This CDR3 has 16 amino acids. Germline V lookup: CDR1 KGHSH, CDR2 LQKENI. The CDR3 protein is CASSPPGQGSTGELFF. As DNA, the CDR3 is TGTGCCAGCTCACCACCGGGACAGGGCAGCACCGGGGAGCTGTTTTTT.

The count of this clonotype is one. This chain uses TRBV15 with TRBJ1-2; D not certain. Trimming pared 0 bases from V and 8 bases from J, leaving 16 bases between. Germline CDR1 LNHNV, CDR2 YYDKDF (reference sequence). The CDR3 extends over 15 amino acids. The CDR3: CATSRDRGRGDGYTF. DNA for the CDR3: TGTGCCACCAGCAGAGATCGTGGGCGGGGAGACGGCTACACCTTC.

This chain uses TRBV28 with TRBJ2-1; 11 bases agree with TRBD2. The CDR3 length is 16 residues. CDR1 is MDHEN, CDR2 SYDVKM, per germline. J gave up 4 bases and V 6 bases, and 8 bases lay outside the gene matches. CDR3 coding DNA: TGTGCCAGCAGATTTTTGGGGACTAGCGGTTACAATGAGCAGTTCTTC. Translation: CASRFLGTSGYNEQFF. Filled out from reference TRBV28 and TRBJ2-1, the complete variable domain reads DVKVTQSSRYLVKRTGEKVFLECVQDMDHENMFWYRQDPGLGLRLIYFSYDVKMKEKGDIPEGYSVSREKKERFSLILESASTNQTSMYLCASRFLGTSGYNEQFFGPGTRLTVL.

CDR3 nucleotide sequence: TGTGCCATCAGTGAGTCGGAAAATGAGCAGTTCTTC. Its protein is CAISESENEQFF. The chain couples TRBV10-3 to TRBJ2-1; D remains unclear. Germline V gene lookup returns CDR1 ENHRY and CDR2 SYGVKD. V lost 0 bases, J lost 7 bases, and 4 bases lay in between. The CDR3 sequence is 12 residues long.

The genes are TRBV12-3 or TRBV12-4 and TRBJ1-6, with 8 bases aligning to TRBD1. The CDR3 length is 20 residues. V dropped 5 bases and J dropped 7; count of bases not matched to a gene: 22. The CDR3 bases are TGTGCCAGCAGTCCAACCACTCGGGGGACAGGAGGGCCCGGCAATTCACCCCTCCACTTT. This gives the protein CASSPTTRGTGGPGNSPLHF.

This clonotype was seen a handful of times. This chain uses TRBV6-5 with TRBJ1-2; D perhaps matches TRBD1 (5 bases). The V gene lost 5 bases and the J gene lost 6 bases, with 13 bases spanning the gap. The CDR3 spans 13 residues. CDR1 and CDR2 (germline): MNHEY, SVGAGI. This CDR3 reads CASSLQGSHGYTF. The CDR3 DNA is TGTGCCAGCAGTCTCCAGGGTTCACATGGCTACACCTTC.

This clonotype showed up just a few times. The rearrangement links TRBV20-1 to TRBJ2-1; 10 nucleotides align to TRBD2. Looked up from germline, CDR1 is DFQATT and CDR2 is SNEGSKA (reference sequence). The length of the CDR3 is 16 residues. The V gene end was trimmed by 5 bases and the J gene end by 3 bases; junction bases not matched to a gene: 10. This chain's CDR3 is CSAYATSGEIYNEQFF. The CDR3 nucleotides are TGCAGTGCTTACGCCACTAGCGGGGAGATCTACAATGAGCAGTTCTTC.

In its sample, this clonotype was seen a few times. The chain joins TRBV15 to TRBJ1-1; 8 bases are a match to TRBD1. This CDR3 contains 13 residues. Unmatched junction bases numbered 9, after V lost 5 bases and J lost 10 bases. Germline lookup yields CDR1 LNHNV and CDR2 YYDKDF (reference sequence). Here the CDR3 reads CATSPTNTGGAFF. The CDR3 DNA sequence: TGTGCCACCAGCCCCACAAATACAGGGGGAGCTTTCTTT.

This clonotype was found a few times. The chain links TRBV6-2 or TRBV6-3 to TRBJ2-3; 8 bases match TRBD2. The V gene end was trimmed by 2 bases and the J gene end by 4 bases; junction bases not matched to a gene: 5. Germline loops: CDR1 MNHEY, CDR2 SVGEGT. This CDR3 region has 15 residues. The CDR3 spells CASSYGGGRSDTQYF. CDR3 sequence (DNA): TGTGCCAGCAGTTACGGCGGGGGGAGGTCAGATACGCAGTATTTT.

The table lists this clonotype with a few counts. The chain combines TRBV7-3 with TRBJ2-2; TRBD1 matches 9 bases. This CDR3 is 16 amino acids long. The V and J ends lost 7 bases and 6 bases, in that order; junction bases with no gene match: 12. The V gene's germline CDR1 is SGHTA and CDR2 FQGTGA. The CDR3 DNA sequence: TGTGCCAGCAACCTGCCGGGACAGGGTATCCCCGGGGAGCTGTTTTTT. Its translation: CASNLPGQGIPGELFF.

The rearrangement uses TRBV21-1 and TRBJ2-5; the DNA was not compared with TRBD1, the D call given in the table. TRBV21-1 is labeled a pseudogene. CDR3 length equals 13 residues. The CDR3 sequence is CASSRGDGGTQYF. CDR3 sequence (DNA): TGTGCCAGCAGCAGAGGGGACGGGGGGACCCAGTACTTC.

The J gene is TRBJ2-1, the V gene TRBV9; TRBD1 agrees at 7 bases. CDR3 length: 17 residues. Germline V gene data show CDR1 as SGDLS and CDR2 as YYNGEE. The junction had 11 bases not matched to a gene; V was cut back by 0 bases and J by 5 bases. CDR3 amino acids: CASSVVDARGHNNEQFF. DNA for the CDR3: TGTGCCAGCAGCGTAGTGGACGCGAGGGGGCATAACAATGAGCAGTTCTTC.

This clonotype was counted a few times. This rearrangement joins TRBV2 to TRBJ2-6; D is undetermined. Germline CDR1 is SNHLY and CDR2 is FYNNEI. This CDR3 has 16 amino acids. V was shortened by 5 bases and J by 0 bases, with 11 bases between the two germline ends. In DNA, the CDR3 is TGTGCCAGCAGTCCCAGGTGGAGCTCTGGGGCCAACGTCCTGACTTTC. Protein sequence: CASSPRWSSGANVLTF.

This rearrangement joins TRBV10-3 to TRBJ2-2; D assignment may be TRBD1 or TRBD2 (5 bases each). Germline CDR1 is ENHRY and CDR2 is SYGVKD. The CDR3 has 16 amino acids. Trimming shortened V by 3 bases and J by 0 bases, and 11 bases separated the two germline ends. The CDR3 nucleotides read TGTGCCATCAGTGAAAACGGGACCCCGAACACCGGGGAGCTGTTTTTT. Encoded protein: CAISENGTPNTGELFF.

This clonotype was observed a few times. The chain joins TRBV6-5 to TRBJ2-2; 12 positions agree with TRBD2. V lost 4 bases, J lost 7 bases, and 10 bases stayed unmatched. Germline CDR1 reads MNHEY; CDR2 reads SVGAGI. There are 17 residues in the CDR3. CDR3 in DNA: TGTGCCAGCAGTTTTCTAGCGGGGGGGCGTTTCGGCGGGGAGCTGTTTTTT. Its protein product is CASSFLAGGRFGGELFF.

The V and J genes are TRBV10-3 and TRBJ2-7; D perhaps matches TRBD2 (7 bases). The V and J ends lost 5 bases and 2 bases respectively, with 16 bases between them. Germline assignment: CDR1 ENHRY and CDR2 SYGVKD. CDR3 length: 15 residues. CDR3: CAISRGAGAPYEQYF. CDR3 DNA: TGTGCCATCAGTAGAGGGGCGGGGGCCCCCTACGAGCAGTACTTC.

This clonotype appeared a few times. This chain's CDR3 is CSAPTSGGDEQYF. The CDR3, as DNA: TGCAGTGCCCCGACTAGCGGGGGGGACGAGCAGTACTTC. This sequence joins TRBV20-1 and TRBJ2-7, with 14 nucleotides matching TRBD2. The CDR3 extends over 13 amino acids. J gave up 5 bases and V 6 bases, and 3 bases lay outside the gene matches. Germline CDR1 reads DFQATT; CDR2 reads SNEGSKA (reference sequence).